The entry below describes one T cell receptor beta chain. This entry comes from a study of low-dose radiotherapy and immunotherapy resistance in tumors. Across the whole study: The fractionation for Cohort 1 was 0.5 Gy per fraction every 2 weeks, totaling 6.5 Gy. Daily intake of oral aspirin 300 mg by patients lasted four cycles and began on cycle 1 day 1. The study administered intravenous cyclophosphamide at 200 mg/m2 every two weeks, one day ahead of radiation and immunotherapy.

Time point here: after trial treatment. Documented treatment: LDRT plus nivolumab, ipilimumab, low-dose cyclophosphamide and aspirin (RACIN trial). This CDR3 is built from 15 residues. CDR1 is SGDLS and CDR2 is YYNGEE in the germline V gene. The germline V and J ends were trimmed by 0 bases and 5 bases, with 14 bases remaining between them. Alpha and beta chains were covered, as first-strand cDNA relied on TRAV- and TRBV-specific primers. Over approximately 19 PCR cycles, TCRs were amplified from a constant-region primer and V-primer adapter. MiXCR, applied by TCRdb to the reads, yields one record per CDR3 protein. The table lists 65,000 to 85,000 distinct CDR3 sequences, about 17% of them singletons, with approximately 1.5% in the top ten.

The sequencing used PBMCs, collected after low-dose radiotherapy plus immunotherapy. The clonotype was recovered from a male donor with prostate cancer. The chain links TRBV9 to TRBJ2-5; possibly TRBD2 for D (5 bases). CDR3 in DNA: TGTGCCAGCAGCGTAGGTCCAGAGGGCAGTGAGACCCAGTACTTC. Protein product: CASSVGPEGSETQYF.